Following are 10 T cell receptor beta chains from one sample sequenced in a study of vaccination and CD4 T cells after COVID-19. Time point meaning: late sampling 161 to 241 days after vaccination in three convalescent patients. Treatment meaning: roughly 11-day PBMC culture with coronavirus spike peptide pools or control peptides (ViraFEST assay). The antigens these receptors bind are not known. The Oncomine TCR Beta short-read assay was applied to DNA of cultured CD4+ T cells. One entry per CDR3 protein results from TCRdb running MiXCR on the PCR reads. The repertoire holds 15,000 to 20,000 distinct CDR3 sequences, with around 55% as singletons. Here the sequenced sample was CD4+ T cells from blood, cultured in vitro, taken about 7 months after SARS-CoV-2 vaccination. The receptors shown here come from a human donor who had recovered from COVID-19.

In its sample, this clonotype was seen once. This chain connects TRBV20-1 to TRBJ1-2; TRBD1 matches at 8 bases. CDR1 and CDR2 from the germline V gene are DFQATT and SNEGSKA (reference sequence). The CDR3 is 15 residues long. J gave up 2 bases and V 7 bases, and 12 bases lay outside the gene matches. The CDR3 DNA follows: TGCAGTGGTCAGACGACCGGGACAGGAAACTATGGCTACACCTTC. Residues: CSGQTTGTGNYGYTF.

CDR3 protein: CATSDSSRTGADTQYF. DNA of the CDR3: TGTGCCACCAGTGATTCGTCCCGGACAGGGGCAGATACGCAGTATTTT. The chain has TRBV24-1 and TRBJ2-3; 9 bases match TRBD1. CDR1 KGHDR and CDR2 SFDVKD come from the germline V gene. The V and J ends lost 2 bases and 4 bases, in that order; junction bases with no gene match: 6. The CDR3 length is 16 residues.

The V call is TRBV7-8, the J call TRBJ2-7; no definite D call. The V gene's germline CDR1 is SGHVS and CDR2 FQNEAQ. The CDR3 has 13 amino acids. V gave up 1 base and J gave up 4 bases, with 8 bases separating them. The CDR3 coding sequence is TGTGCCAGCAGCTTAGACAGACTTTACGAGCAGTACTTC. Its protein product is CASSLDRLYEQYF.

This clonotype was seen a handful of times. The J gene is TRBJ2-7, the V gene TRBV21-1; the DNA was not compared with TRBD1, the D call given in the table. TRBV21-1 is a listed pseudogene. The CDR3 totals 14 residues. Written as DNA, the CDR3 is TGTGCCAGCAGCAAAGACAGGGGCGGAAACGAGCAGTACTTC. Translation: CASSKDRGGNEQYF.

This chain joins TRBV6-1 and TRBJ2-3; D may be TRBD1 or TRBD2 (6 bases each). The CDR3 is 13 residues long. Germline values: CDR1 MNHNS, CDR2 SASEGT. With 8 bases removed from V and 2 bases from J, the gap between germline ends came to 11 bases. CDR3 region: CASRGQHTDTQYF. Written as DNA, the CDR3 is TGTGCCAGCCGGGGGCAACACACAGATACGCAGTATTTT.

This clonotype was counted between two and nine times. The genes are TRBV28 and TRBJ1-1; possible D gene TRBD1, 5 bases. Per germline, CDR1 MDHEN and CDR2 SYDVKM. The CDR3 sequence is 13 residues long. The germline V and J ends were trimmed by 5 bases and 5 bases, with 12 bases remaining between them. This chain's CDR3 is CASSLGGRTEAFF. The DNA of the CDR3 is TGTGCCAGCAGTCTCGGGGGTAGGACTGAAGCTTTCTTT.

The chain carries TRBV15 and TRBJ1-1; D is possibly TRBD1 (6 bases). Germline CDR1 is LNHNV and CDR2 is YYDKDF (reference sequence). The CDR3 covers 17 residues. V dropped 0 bases and J dropped 4 bases, with 18 bases sitting between them. The CDR3 nucleotides are TGTGCCACCAGCAGAGATTATTATGGGGGGCTGGGCACTGAAGCTTTCTTT. It encodes CATSRDYYGGLGTEAFF.

J is TRBJ1-6 and V is TRBV6-1, with D perhaps TRBD1 (6 bases). The germline CDR1 and CDR2 sequences are MNHNS and SASEGT. The CDR3 sequence is 16 residues long. V was shortened by 6 bases and J by 7 bases, with 19 bases between the two germline ends. CDR3 nucleotides: TGTGCCAGCAGACTTTCCGCGGGACATGGAAATTCACCCCTCCACTTT. It is translated as CASRLSAGHGNSPLHF.

The chain recombines TRBV7-9 with TRBJ2-1; 9 bases are shared with TRBD2. CDR1 SEHNR and CDR2 FQNEAQ come from the germline V gene (reference sequence). CDR3 length: 15 residues. The ends lost 4 bases at V and 4 bases at J; junction bases unmatched: 5. This chain's CDR3 is CASSSRLAVYNEQFF. CDR3 bases: TGTGCCAGCAGCTCCAGACTAGCGGTATACAATGAGCAGTTCTTC.

This clonotype was seen a few times. J is TRBJ2-5 and V is TRBV7-3, with TRBD2 matching 7 bases. Germline lookup yields CDR1 SGHTA and CDR2 FQGTGA. The CDR3 spans 13 residues. Trimming cost V 6 bases and J 5 bases; bases outside gene matches: 6. The CDR3 loop is CASSRGGVETQYF. For the CDR3, the DNA is TGTGCCAGCAGTCGTGGGGGGGTCGAGACCCAGTACTTC.